The clone carrying this T cell receptor (beta chain) came up many times. Its antigen remains unidentified. The sequence runs out 3 residues before the end of the CDR3; the remainder is reconstructed from the germline J gene. Germline V lookup: CDR1 SGHVS, CDR2 FQNEAQ. Trimming took off 5 bases at V and 0 bases at J, with 11 bases between the two ends. The CDR3 loop spans 14 amino acids. Each donor provided 5 to 8 ml of heparinized whole blood. Profiled with immunoSEQ multiplex PCR; TCRdb holds only in-frame clones, not every one. The table lists tens of thousands of clones, with no singletons. The data were obtained in a study of T cell clonality in common variable immunodeficiency. General observations from the study: Common variable immunodeficiency TCR beta sequences reportedly had fewer deletions and N-nucleotide insertions. Repertoire-complication correlations in CVID were limited by patient heterogeneity. Compared with healthy controls, CVID subjects showed increased TCRbeta clonality, mostly in about a third.

The receptor was isolated from a person aged 18 to 70 in good health. Material: peripheral blood mononuclear cells. The V call is TRBV7-8, the J call TRBJ2-7, with a tentative D call TRBD1 (5 bases). This CDR3 reads CASSKTVTSYEQYF. The part of the CDR3 DNA that was read is TGTGCCAGCAGCAAGACAGTGACCTCCTACGAG.